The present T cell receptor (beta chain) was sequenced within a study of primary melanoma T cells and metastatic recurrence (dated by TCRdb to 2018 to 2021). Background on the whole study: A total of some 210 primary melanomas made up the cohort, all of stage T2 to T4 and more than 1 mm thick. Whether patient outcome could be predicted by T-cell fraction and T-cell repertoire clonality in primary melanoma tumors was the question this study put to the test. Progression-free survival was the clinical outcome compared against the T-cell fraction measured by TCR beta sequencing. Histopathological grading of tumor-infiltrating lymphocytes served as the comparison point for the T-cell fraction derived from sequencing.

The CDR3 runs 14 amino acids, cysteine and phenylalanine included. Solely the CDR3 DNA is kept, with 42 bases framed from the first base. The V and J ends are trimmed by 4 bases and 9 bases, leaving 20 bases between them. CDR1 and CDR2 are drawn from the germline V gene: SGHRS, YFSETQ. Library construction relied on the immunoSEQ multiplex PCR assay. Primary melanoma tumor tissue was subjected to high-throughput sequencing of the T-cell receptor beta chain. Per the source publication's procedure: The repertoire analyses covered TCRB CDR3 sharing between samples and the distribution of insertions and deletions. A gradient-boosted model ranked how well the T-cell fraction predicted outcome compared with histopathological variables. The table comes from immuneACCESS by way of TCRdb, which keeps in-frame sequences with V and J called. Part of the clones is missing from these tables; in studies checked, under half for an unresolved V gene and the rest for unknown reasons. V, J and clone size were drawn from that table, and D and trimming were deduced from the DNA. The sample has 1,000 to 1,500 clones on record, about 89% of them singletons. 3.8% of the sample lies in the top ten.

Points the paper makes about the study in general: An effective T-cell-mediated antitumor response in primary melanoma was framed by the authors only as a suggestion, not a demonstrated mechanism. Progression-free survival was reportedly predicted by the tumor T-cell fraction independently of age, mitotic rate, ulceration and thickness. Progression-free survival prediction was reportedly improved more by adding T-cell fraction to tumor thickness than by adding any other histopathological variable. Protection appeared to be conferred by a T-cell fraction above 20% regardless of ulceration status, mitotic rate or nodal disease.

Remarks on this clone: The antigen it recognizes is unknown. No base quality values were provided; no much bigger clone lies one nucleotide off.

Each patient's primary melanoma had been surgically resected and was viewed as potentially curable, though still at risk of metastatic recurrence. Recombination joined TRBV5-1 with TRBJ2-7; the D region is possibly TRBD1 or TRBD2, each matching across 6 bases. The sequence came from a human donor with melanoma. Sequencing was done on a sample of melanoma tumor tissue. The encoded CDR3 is CASSIGQLGGGQYF. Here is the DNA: TGCGCCAGCAGCATCGGACAGCTAGGAGGGGGGCAGTACTTC.